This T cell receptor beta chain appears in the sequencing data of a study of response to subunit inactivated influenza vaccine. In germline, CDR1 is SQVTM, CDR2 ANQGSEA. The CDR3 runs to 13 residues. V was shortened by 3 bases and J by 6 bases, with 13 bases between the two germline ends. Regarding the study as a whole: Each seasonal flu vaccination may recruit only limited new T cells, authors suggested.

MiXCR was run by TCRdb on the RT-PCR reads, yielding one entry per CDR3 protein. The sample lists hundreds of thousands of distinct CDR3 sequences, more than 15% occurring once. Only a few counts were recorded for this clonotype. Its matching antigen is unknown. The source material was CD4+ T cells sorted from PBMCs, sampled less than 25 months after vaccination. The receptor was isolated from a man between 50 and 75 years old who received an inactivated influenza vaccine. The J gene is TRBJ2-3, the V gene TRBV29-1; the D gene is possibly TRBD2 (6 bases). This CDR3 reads CSVDDGGRDTQYF. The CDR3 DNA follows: TGCAGCGTTGATGACGGGGGTAGGGATACGCAGTATTTT.